Reported below is one T cell receptor (beta chain). Its specificity is unknown. The CDR3 sequence is 19 residues long. Trimming took off 0 bases at V and 0 bases at J, with 20 bases between the two ends. This specimen belongs to a study of cytotoxic CD8 clonotypes in ibrutinib-treated CLL. Study background: Partial responses totalled roughly 24 and complete responses 2; after median roughly 70 months, approximately 15 remained remitted and approximately twelve progressed. Once treatment had gone on for a median of roughly eleven months, range 6 to 36, response samples were drawn. Whole-study results and caveats: The clonality rise at ibrutinib response reflected private clonotype expansion.

Assay: immunoSEQ multiplex PCR; the TCRdb copy retains only in-frame clones and omits some. The sample comprises approximately 320,000 clones, over 60% of which are singletons, and roughly 6% rests with the top ten. The clonotype was recovered from a human donor with chronic lymphocytic leukemia. This chain joins TRBV23-1 and TRBJ1-1; D might be TRBD1 (6 bases). TRBV23-1 is classed as an ORF, of uncertain function. The sample in question was PBMCs, obtained after 36 months of ibrutinib treatment. The CDR3: CASSQSYSYGGALNTEAFF. The CDR3 DNA follows: TGCGCCAGCAGTCAATCGTACTCTTACGGGGGGGCCTTGAACACTGAAGCTTTCTTT.